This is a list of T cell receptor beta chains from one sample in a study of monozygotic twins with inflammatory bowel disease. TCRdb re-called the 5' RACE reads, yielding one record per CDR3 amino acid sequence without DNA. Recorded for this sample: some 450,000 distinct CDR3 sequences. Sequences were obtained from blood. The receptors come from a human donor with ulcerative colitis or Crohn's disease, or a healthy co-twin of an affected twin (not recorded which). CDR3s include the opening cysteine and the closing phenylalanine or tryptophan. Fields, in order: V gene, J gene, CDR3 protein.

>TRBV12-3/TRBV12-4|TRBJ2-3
CASSRPSDQTDTQYF
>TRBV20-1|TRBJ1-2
CSARAEPGHQGYTF
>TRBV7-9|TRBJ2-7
CASSLGGGSTHEQYF
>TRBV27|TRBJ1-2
CASSSRQGLRADGYTF
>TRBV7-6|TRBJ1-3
CASSLAPGETGNTIYF
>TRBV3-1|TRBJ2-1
CASSHADRAFEQFF
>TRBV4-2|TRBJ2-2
CASSASGRRDTGELFF
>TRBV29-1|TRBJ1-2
CSAVEGTYGYTF
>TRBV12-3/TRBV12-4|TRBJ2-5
CASSKSGDEFRRETQYF
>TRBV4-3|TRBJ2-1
CASSSSGSTYNEQFF
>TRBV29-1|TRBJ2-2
CSVQTGTLTGELFF
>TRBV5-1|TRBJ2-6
CASSLGGTNVLTF
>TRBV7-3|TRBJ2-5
CASSPAGSLQETQYF
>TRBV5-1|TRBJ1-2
CASSSTSGDYGYTF
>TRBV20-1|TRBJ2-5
CSASGTFFSQYF
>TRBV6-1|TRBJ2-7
CASKRSGDFSSYEQYF
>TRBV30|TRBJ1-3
CAWSETGSSGNTIYF
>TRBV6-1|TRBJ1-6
CASSEALGGLGSPLHF
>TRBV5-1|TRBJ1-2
CASSEMTRRSGGYTF
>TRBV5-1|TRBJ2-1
CASSLGLNNEQFF
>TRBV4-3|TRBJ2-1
CASSLGGVGKNEQFF
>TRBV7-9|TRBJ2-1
CASSVTSGDINEQFF
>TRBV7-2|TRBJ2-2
CASSLIAGGPTGELFF
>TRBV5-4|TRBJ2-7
CASSPATSGPYEQYF
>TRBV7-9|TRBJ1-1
CASNYGGVGTEAFF
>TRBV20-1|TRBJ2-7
CSAIGASGEQYF
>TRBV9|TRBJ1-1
CASSSRQGEGQAFF
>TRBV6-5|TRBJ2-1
CASSYIVGARNEQFF
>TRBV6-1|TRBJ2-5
CASRETGETQYF
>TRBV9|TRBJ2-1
CASSVGLAGSEQFF
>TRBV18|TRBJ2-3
CASSHKDSMHTDTQYF
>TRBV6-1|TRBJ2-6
CASGGVWGAGANVLTF
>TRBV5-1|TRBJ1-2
CASSSTDGPNYGYTF
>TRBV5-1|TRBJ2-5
CASSWAQETQYF
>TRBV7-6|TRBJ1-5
CASSLDPGQGGQPQHF
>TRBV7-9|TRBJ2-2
CASSYTGGSTGELFF
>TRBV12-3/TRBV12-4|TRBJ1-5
CASSFRGQPQHF
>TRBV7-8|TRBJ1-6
CASSFGTRYNSPLHF
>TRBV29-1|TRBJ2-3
CSVEGLAGTDTQYF
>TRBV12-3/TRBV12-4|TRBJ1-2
CASSLDRKGGYTF
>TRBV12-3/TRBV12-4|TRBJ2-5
CASSHLLGSDQETQYF
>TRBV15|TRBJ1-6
CATSRDRGLRSPLHF
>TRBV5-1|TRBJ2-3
CASSPTGGRRSSTDTQYF
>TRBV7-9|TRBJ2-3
CASSSEGLTDTQYF
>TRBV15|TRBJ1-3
CATSRGGSSGNTIYF
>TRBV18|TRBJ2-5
CASSPRGLAGEETQYF
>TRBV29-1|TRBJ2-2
CSVFGGGAGTGELFF
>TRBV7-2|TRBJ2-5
CASSLASRGQETQYF
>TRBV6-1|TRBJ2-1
CASREAGGPYNEQFF
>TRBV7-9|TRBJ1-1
CASSLGLGDTEAFF
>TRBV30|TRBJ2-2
CAWEAGTNTGELFF
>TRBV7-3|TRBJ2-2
CASSFEGPSNGQLFF
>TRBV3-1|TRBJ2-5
CASSQDQISYF
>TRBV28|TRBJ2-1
CASSGASGSSNEQFF
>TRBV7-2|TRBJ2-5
CASSLAAPEGETQYF
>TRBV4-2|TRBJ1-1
CASSQEPGVMNTEAFF
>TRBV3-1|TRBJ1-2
CASSQDETSRGYTF
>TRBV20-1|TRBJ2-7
CSAKTGALSYEQYF
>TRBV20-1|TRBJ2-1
CSARRSAGSVYNEQFF
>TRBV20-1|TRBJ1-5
CSAVGQNNQPQHF